Shown below are 9 T cell receptor beta chains from a single sample sequenced in a study of CD8 T cells in ankylosing spondylitis. TCRdb ran MiXCR on the 5' RACE reads and lists one entry per CDR3 protein. This table holds about 240,000 distinct CDR3 sequences, 8% to 9.5% found once. The sequenced sample consisted of blood, either unsorted or a sorted T cell fraction (not recorded which). These receptors all come from a male donor with ankylosing spondylitis or in good health (not recorded which).

The sample holds many counts of this clonotype. V usage is TRBV11-2 and J usage is TRBJ2-7, with D possibly called TRBD1 or TRBD2 (6 bases each). Germline V gene data show CDR1 as SGHAT and CDR2 as FQNNGV. This CDR3 is built from 18 residues. V lost 4 bases, J lost 0 bases, and 22 bases lay in between. The CDR3 DNA reads TGTGCCAGCAGCTCTATACTCCCGACGGGGGCGGACTCCTACGAGCAGTACTTC. It codes for CASSSILPTGADSYEQYF.

In its sample, this clonotype was seen a few times. The chain combines TRBV27 with TRBJ1-6; D gene unclear. The CDR3 is 17 amino acids. V lost 3 bases and J 5 bases, leaving 17 bases between the germline ends. From germline, CDR1 is MNHEY and CDR2 SMNVEV (reference sequence). For the CDR3, the DNA is TGTGCCAGCAGTTTTCACCCCAAGAGGCGGAATAATTCACCCCTCCACTTT. This encodes CASSFHPKRRNNSPLHF.

The sample holds many counts of this clonotype. The V call is TRBV12-3 or TRBV12-4, the J call TRBJ1-2; 8 bases are shared with TRBD1. CDR3 size: 14 residues. V trimming: 5 bases; J trimming: 4 bases; junction bases outside the gene matches: 6. CDR3 region: CASSPGQGPYGYTF. In DNA form, the CDR3 reads TGTGCCAGCAGTCCCGGACAGGGCCCCTATGGCTACACCTTC.

This clonotype was seen repeatedly, ten times or more. CDR3 nucleotide sequence: TGTGCCAGCAGCGGCGGACGGGGGGACATTCAGTACTTC. It translates to CASSGGRGDIQYF. This chain connects TRBV9 to TRBJ2-4; 7 positions agree with TRBD2. V trimming: 3 bases; J trimming: 8 bases; junction bases outside the gene matches: 5. The V gene's germline CDR1 is SGDLS and CDR2 YYNGEE. This CDR3 contains 13 residues. Supplemented by reference TRBV9 and TRBJ2-4, the full variable domain reads DSGVTQTPKHLITATGQRVTLRCSPRSGDLSVYWYQQSLDQGLQFLIQYYNGEERAKGNILERFSAQQFPDLHSELNLSSLELGDSALYFCASSGGRGDIQYFGAGTRLSVL.

The chain employs TRBV7-2 and TRBJ2-5; D might be TRBD2 (6 bases). CDR3 length: 15 residues. The germline V and J ends were trimmed by 1 base and 5 bases, with 14 bases remaining between them. Per germline, CDR1 SGHTA and CDR2 FQGNSA. CDR3 protein: CASSLVKGRGETQYF. CDR3 nucleotides: TGTGCCAGCAGCTTAGTAAAGGGACGGGGGGAGACCCAGTACTTC. Drawing the rest from reference TRBV7-2 and TRBJ2-5, the complete variable domain is GAGVSQSPSNKVTEKGKDVELRCDPISGHTALYWYRQSLGQGLEFLIYFQGNSAPDKSGLPSDRFSAERTGGSVSTLTIQRTQQEDSAVYLCASSLVKGRGETQYFGPGTRLLVL.

Ten or more counts support this clonotype. This chain uses TRBV20-1 with TRBJ1-1; tentatively, D is TRBD1 (6 bases). Germline lookup yields CDR1 DFQATT and CDR2 SNEGSKA (reference sequence). The CDR3 is made up of 15 amino acids. The V end was cut by 0 bases, the J end by 5 bases, with 16 bases between. The CDR3 reads CSARDRYRVVTEAFF. The CDR3 region has the DNA TGCAGTGCTAGAGATAGGTACAGGGTGGTTACTGAAGCTTTCTTT.

The table lists this clonotype with many counts. This chain uses TRBV29-1 with TRBJ2-5; no firm D call. The germline V gene has CDR1 SQVTM and CDR2 ANQGSEA. The CDR3 is 11 amino acids. V lost 6 bases and J lost 5, with 10 bases in between. Here the CDR3 DNA reads TGCAGCGTCAGCCTGCGGGAGACCCAGTACTTC. Translating gives CSVSLRETQYF. Using reference TRBV29-1 and TRBJ2-5 for the parts outside the CDR3, the full variable domain is SAVISQKPSRDICQRGTSLTIQCQVDSQVTMMFWYRQQPGQSLTLIATANQGSEATYESGFVIDKFPISRPNLTFSTLTVSNMSPEDSSIYLCSVSLRETQYFGPGTRLLVL.

The genes are TRBV29-1 and TRBJ2-5, with D perhaps assigned TRBD1 or TRBD2 (7 bases each). CDR3 length: 13 residues. Germline CDR1 reads SQVTM; CDR2 reads ANQGSEA. The ends were cut back, 8 bases at V and 4 bases at J, with 17 bases in the middle. CDR3 region: CSTLTGRGETQYF. The DNA for the CDR3 is TGCAGCACCCTGACAGGGAGGGGAGAGACCCAGTACTTC.

This chain joins TRBV6-5 and TRBJ1-2; 10 bases map to TRBD1. Germline V gene data show CDR1 as MNHEY and CDR2 as SVGAGI. The J segment lost 2 bases and the V segment lost 4 bases, leaving 7 bases of the junction unmatched. CDR3 length: 16 amino acids. The CDR3 loop is CASSSTRDRGNYGYTF. In DNA form, the CDR3 reads TGTGCCAGCAGTTCCACTCGGGACAGGGGAAACTATGGCTACACCTTC.